This T cell receptor beta chain was captured by sequencing in a study of human T cells and chemical hapten exposure. About the study: Sensitization involved placing 2% DPC onto a 2 cm by 2 cm region of upper inner arm skin. Patches with 0.01% DPC went on the upper back, and the tests were read at 6 days. Slight volume differences across pooled libraries mainly accounted for varying per-sample TCR yields. Study-level findings and limits: Sensitizing to DPC left TCRs with a frequency above 1 in 1000 unaltered.

TCRdb re-derived calls from the RACE reads in MiXCR, one entry per CDR3 protein. The table has a few hundred thousand distinct CDR3 sequences, about 6% seen once. The time point was: patch test 2, 6 weeks after DPC sensitization. The treatment is: therapeutic diphenylcyclopropenone sensitization with weekly scalp DPC. The CDR3 consists of 14 residues. V lost 8 bases to trimming and J lost 3 bases, with 14 bases between them. The germline gives CDR1 SGHTA, CDR2 FQGNSA. This clonotype was counted between two and nine times. The antigen is unknown. The J gene is TRBJ1-5, the V gene TRBV7-2, with D hard to call. This material consisted of whole blood, taken in connection with sensitization to the hapten diphenylcyclopropenone (DPC). This clonotype originated in a woman between 18 and 30 years old with alopecia areata. Some clones in this sample may be carry-over from other donors' samples. In DNA, the CDR3 is TGTGCCAGCCAGGACCGAAACGTCAATCAGCCCCAGCATTTT. This gives the protein CASQDRNVNQPQHF.